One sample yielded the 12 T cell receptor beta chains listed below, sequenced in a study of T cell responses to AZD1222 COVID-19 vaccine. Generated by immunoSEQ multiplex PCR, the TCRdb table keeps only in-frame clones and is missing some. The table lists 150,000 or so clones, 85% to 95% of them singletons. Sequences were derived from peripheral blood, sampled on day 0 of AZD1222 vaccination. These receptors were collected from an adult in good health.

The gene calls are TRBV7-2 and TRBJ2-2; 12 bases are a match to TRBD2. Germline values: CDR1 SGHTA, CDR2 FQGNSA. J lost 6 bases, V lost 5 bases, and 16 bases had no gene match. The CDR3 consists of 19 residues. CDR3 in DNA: TGTGCCAGCAGCCCCGAGGGTAGTCTAGCGGGGGGGTTGCCCGGGGAGCTGTTTTTT. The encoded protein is CASSPEGSLAGGLPGELFF.

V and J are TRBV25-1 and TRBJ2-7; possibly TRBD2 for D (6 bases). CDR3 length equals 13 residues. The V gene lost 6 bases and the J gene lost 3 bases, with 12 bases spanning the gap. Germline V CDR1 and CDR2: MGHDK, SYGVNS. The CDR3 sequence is CASSLGLNYEQYF. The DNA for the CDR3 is TGTGCCAGCAGCTTGGGACTGAACTACGAGCAGTACTTC.

Here the CDR3 DNA reads TGTGCCTGGAGTGGGGGACAGGGGGCTGAAGCTTTCTTT. This gives the protein CAWSGGQGAEAFF. The chain carries TRBV30 and TRBJ1-1; 11 nucleotides agree with TRBD1. The CDR3 length is 13 residues. Germline V gives CDR1 GTSNPN, CDR2 SVGIG (reference sequence). The V segment lost 1 base and the J segment 6 bases; nucleotides outside the gene matches: 1.

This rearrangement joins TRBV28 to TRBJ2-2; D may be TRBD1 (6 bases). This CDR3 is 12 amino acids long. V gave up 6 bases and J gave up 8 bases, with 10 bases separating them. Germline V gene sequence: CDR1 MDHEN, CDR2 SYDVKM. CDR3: CASRQGLGELFF. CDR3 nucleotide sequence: TGTGCCAGCAGGCAGGGGTTGGGGGAGCTGTTTTTT. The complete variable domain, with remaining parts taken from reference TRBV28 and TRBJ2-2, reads DVKVTQSSRYLVKRTGEKVFLECVQDMDHENMFWYRQDPGLGLRLIYFSYDVKMKEKGDIPEGYSVSREKKERFSLILESASTNQTSMYLCASRQGLGELFFGEGSRLTVL.

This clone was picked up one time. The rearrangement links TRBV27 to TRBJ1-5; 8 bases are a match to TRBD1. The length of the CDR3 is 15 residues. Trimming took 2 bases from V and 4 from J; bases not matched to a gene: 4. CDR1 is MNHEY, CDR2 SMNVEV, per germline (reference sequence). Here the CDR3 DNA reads TGTGCCAGCAGTTTAGGACAGGGTGGAAATCAGCCCCAGCATTTT. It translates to CASSLGQGGNQPQHF.

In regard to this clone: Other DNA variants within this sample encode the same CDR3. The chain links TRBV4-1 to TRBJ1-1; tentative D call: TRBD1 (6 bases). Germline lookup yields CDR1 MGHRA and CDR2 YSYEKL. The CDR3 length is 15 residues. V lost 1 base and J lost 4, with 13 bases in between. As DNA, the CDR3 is TGCGCCAGCAGCCAAGTGGGGGGGCTCGGCACTGAAGCTTTCTTT. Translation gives CASSQVGGLGTEAFF.

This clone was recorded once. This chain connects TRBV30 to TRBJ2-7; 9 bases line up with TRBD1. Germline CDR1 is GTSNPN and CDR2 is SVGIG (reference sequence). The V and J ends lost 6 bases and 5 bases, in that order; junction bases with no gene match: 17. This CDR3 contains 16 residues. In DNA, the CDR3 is TGTGCCTGTACCTCCGGGACAGGGATGGTGATCCACGAGCAGTACTTC. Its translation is CACTSGTGMVIHEQYF.

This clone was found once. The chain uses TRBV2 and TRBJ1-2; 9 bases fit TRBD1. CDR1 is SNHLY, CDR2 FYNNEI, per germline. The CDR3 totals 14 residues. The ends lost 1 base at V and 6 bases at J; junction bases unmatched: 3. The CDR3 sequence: CASSEGTGDNGYTF. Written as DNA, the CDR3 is TGTGCCAGCAGTGAAGGGACAGGGGATAATGGCTACACCTTC.

The CDR3 sequence: CASSYVQGSYNSPLHF. The CDR3 nucleotides are TGTGCCAGCAGCTACGTACAGGGCTCCTATAATTCACCCCTCCACTTT. The chain has TRBV6-5 and TRBJ1-6; D perhaps matches TRBD1 (6 bases). The CDR3 consists of 16 residues. V was pared by 6 bases and J by 0 bases, with 12 bases between. Germline V gene sequence: CDR1 MNHEY, CDR2 SVGAGI.

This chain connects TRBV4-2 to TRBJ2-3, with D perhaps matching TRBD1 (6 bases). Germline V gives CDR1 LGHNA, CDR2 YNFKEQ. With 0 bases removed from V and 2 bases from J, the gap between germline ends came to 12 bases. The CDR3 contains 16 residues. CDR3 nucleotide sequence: TGTGCCAGCAGCCAAGATAAGGGGGAGACCACAGATACGCAGTATTTT. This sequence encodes CASSQDKGETTDTQYF.

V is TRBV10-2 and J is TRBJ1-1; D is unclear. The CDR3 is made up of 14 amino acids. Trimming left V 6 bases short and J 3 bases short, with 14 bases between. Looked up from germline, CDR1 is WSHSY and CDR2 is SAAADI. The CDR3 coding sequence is TGCGCCAGCAGGAAGAATGACGGGGACACTGAAGCTTTCTTT. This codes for CASRKNDGDTEAFF.

CDR3 sequence: CASKKTSGWLEQFF. For the CDR3, the DNA is TGTGCCAGCAAGAAAACTAGCGGGTGGCTTGAGCAGTTCTTC. The genes are TRBV6-5 and TRBJ2-1; 9 nucleotides match TRBD2. This CDR3 region has 14 residues. V trimming: 7 bases; J trimming: 9 bases; junction bases outside the gene matches: 10. Germline assignment: CDR1 MNHEY and CDR2 SVGAGI.